These 21 T cell receptor beta chains originate from one sample sequenced in a study of OX40 agonist ivuxolimab in advanced cancers. Sequencing used immunoSEQ multiplex PCR; TCRdb keeps in-frame clones, though not all of them. Of about 21,000 clones listed, about 86% are singletons. The sequences come from CD4+ or CD8+ T cells sorted from blood, collected in a trial of the OX40 agonist ivuxolimab. Source of these receptors: an adult with an advanced solid tumor such as melanoma, head and neck, liver or kidney cancer.

This clone was recorded once. V gene TRBV2 combines with J gene TRBJ1-1; the D gene is possibly TRBD1 (5 bases). The germline V gene encodes CDR1 SNHLY and CDR2 FYNNEI. The CDR3 is 16 amino acids. The V and J ends lost 7 bases and 0 bases respectively, with 18 bases between them. CDR3 sequence (DNA): TGTGCCAGCACCATGGGGCCAGGGCCTATGAACACTGAAGCTTTCTTT. The encoded protein is CASTMGPGPMNTEAFF.

This chain uses TRBV2 with TRBJ1-6, with D possibly matching TRBD1 (5 bases). Germline CDR1 is SNHLY and CDR2 is FYNNEI. The CDR3 has 16 amino acids. Trimming shortened V by 4 bases and J by 0 bases, and 10 bases separated the two germline ends. CDR3 in amino acids: CASSGDGSSYNSPLHF. The DNA of the CDR3 is TGTGCCAGCAGTGGGGACGGAAGCTCCTATAATTCACCCCTCCACTTT. The full variable domain, its missing parts supplied by reference TRBV2 and TRBJ1-6, is EPEVTQTPSHQVTQMGQEVILRCVPISNHLYFYWYRQILGQKVEFLVSFYNNEISEKSEIFDDQFSVERPDGSNFTLKIRSTKLEDSAMYFCASSGDGSSYNSPLHFGNGTRLTVT.

The chain links TRBV11-2 to TRBJ1-3, with unresolved D. Germline loops: CDR1 SGHAT, CDR2 FQNNGV. CDR3 length equals 17 residues. V lost 0 bases and J lost 2, with 14 bases in between. This CDR3 is CASSLDSQDAAGNTIYF. The CDR3 DNA reads as TGTGCCAGCAGCTTAGATAGTCAGGACGCCGCTGGAAACACCATATATTTT.

The chain is built from TRBV6-1 and TRBJ2-7, with D perhaps being TRBD1 or TRBD2 (5 bases each). The germline gives CDR1 MNHNS, CDR2 SASEGT. V was shortened by 5 bases and J by 6 bases, with 11 bases between the two germline ends. The CDR3 covers 12 residues. The CDR3 DNA follows: TGTGCCAGCAGTTCATCGGGGCCCGAGCAGTACTTC. Encoded protein: CASSSSGPEQYF.

V usage is TRBV7-8 and J usage is TRBJ1-6; 8 bases are shared with TRBD1. The J segment lost 7 bases and the V segment lost 4 bases, leaving 3 bases of the junction unmatched. Germline V gives CDR1 SGHVS, CDR2 FQNEAQ. This CDR3 has 14 amino acids. CDR3 in amino acids: CASSSRQGNSPLHF. The CDR3 DNA is TGTGCCAGCAGCTCCCGACAGGGGAATTCACCCCTCCACTTT.

Only one count was recorded for this clone. The V call is TRBV7-2, the J call TRBJ2-5, with a possible D match to TRBD2 (6 bases). Trimming took off 0 bases at V and 0 bases at J, with 8 bases between the two ends. From germline, CDR1 is SGHTA and CDR2 FQGNSA. There are 15 residues in the CDR3. The DNA of the CDR3 is TGTGCCAGCAGCTTAGCTCGGGGGTACCAAGAGACCCAGTACTTC. It specifies CASSLARGYQETQYF.

The chain employs TRBV2 and TRBJ2-6; 9 positions agree with TRBD1. The CDR3 contains 15 residues. V was clipped by 7 bases and J by 2 bases; unmatched bases: 3. Germline V CDR1 and CDR2: SNHLY, FYNNEI. As DNA, the CDR3 is TGTGCCAGCAAACACAGGGGGCCTGGGGCCAACGTCCTGACTTTC. Its protein is CASKHRGPGANVLTF.

The table lists this clone with a count of one. This chain connects TRBV11-1 to TRBJ1-2; no clear D. The ends were cut back, 6 bases at V and 4 bases at J, with 12 bases in the middle. The CDR3 spans 13 residues. Looked up from germline, CDR1 is SGHAT and CDR2 is FQDESV (reference sequence). CDR3 amino acids: CASSRWRGYGYTF. The CDR3 nucleotides read TGTGCCAGCAGTAGATGGCGGGGCTATGGCTACACCTTC.

The sample holds a few counts of this clone. The V call is TRBV28, the J call TRBJ2-5; D gene ambiguous. The CDR3 has 14 amino acids. Trimming took off 5 bases at V and 5 bases at J, with 15 bases between the two ends. Germline V lookup: CDR1 MDHEN, CDR2 SYDVKM. The CDR3 DNA is TGTGCCAGCAGTCCGCCGGTGCGTTTGGAGACCCAGTACTTC. Amino acid sequence: CASSPPVRLETQYF.

The chain employs TRBV7-9 and TRBJ1-3; D perhaps matches TRBD1 (5 bases). The V end was cut by 5 bases, the J end by 4 bases, with 15 bases between. Germline V gene sequence: CDR1 SEHNR, CDR2 FQNEAQ (reference sequence). The CDR3 runs 15 residues. CDR3 protein: CASSTPGASGNTIYF. The CDR3 nucleotides read TGTGCCAGCAGCACACCCGGGGCATCCGGAAACACCATATATTTT.

The chain is built from TRBV10-3 and TRBJ2-3; D unresolved. This CDR3 contains 13 residues. V lost 3 bases, J lost 5 bases, and 9 bases lay in between. Germline CDR1 is ENHRY and CDR2 is SYGVKD. CDR3 in amino acids: CAISDPTVDTQYF. CDR3 nucleotide sequence: TGTGCCATCAGTGATCCCACCGTAGATACGCAGTATTTT.

The chain combines TRBV13 with TRBJ2-7, with D unresolved. The V and J ends lost 0 bases and 1 base respectively, with 4 bases between them. The germline gives CDR1 PRHDT, CDR2 FYEKMQ (reference sequence). This CDR3 is 13 amino acids long. The chain's CDR3 is CASSLGPSYEQYF. In DNA, the CDR3 is TGTGCCAGCAGCTTAGGACCTTCCTACGAGCAGTACTTC.

This clone has only a few counts. This rearrangement joins TRBV6-1 to TRBJ1-2; D possibly corresponds to TRBD1 (5 bases). CDR1 is MNHNS and CDR2 is SASEGT in the germline V gene. This CDR3 is 15 amino acids long. V dropped 1 base and J dropped 7 bases, with 16 bases sitting between them. The CDR3 region is CASSEEAGKAIGYTF. The CDR3, as DNA: TGTGCCAGCAGTGAAGAAGCAGGGAAGGCTATTGGCTACACCTTC.

V is TRBV15 and J is TRBJ2-2, with TRBD2 as a possible D gene (6 bases). Per the germline V gene, CDR1 is LNHNV and CDR2 is YYDKDF (reference sequence). The CDR3 runs 16 residues. Trimming took off 8 bases at V and 3 bases at J, with 19 bases between the two ends. In nucleotides, the CDR3 is TGTGCCACCGGCACCCTTAGGCGGGAAGACACCGGGGAGCTGTTTTTT. Amino acids: CATGTLRREDTGELFF.

The V gene is TRBV25-1, the J gene TRBJ2-6, with 7 bases fitting TRBD1. Losses at the gene ends were 8 bases for V and 0 bases for J; bases not matched to a gene: 4. This CDR3 comprises 15 residues. Germline V gene data show CDR1 as MGHDK and CDR2 as SYGVNS. Written as DNA, the CDR3 is TGTGCCAGCCGGGACAGCCCCTCTGGGGCCAACGTCCTGACTTTC. This sequence encodes CASRDSPSGANVLTF.

The chain uses TRBV7-9 and TRBJ2-1; D is undetermined. The CDR3 covers 13 residues. The germline V gene has CDR1 SEHNR and CDR2 FQNEAQ (reference sequence). V was trimmed by 5 bases and J by 8 bases, leaving 13 bases between them. CDR3 in amino acids: CASSPHTRDEQFF. As DNA, the CDR3 is TGTGCCAGCAGCCCCCACACCCGGGATGAGCAGTTCTTC.

The V call is TRBV4-1, the J call TRBJ2-7, with a possible D match to TRBD2 (5 bases). Looked up from germline, CDR1 is MGHRA and CDR2 is YSYEKL. The CDR3 runs 16 residues. Trimming took off 1 base at V and 1 base at J, with 14 bases between the two ends. CDR3 region: CASSQGGLSASYEQYF. The CDR3 bases are TGCGCCAGCAGCCAAGGAGGACTCAGTGCATCCTACGAGCAGTACTTC.

The genes are TRBV15 and TRBJ2-1; 9 bases are a match to TRBD1. The germline V gene encodes CDR1 LNHNV and CDR2 YYDKDF (reference sequence). CDR3 length: 15 amino acids. V lost 2 bases to trimming and J lost 7 bases; unmatched junction nucleotides: 6. CDR3 sequence reads: CATSRTGTGINEQFF. The CDR3 coding sequence is TGTGCCACCAGCAGAACCGGGACAGGGATTAATGAGCAGTTCTTC.

The genes are TRBV2 and TRBJ2-6; 7 bases are a match to TRBD1. V shed 5 bases and J 2 bases; nucleotides not matched to a gene: 12. There are 18 residues in the CDR3. Germline V lookup: CDR1 SNHLY, CDR2 FYNNEI. CDR3 bases: TGTGCCAGCAGTCCGCTTTTGCAGGGGGTTACTGGGGCCAACGTCCTGACTTTC. Protein sequence: CASSPLLQGVTGANVLTF.

The chain employs TRBV6-5 and TRBJ1-1; D is ambiguous. The CDR3 consists of 13 residues. CDR1 MNHEY and CDR2 SVGAGI come from the germline V gene. Trimming removed 0 bases from V and 1 base from J, with 3 bases in between. CDR3 loop: CASSYSANTEAFF. The DNA for the CDR3 is TGTGCCAGCAGTTACTCGGCGAACACTGAAGCTTTCTTT.

The chain recombines TRBV5-6 with TRBJ1-4, with D unresolved. The CDR3 spans 12 residues. Trimming stripped 3 bases from V and 8 bases from J, with 8 bases between. Germline assignment: CDR1 SGHDT and CDR2 YYEEEE. The CDR3 spells CASSYEEEKLFF. The CDR3 nucleotides read TGTGCCAGCAGCTACGAAGAGGAAAAACTGTTTTTT.